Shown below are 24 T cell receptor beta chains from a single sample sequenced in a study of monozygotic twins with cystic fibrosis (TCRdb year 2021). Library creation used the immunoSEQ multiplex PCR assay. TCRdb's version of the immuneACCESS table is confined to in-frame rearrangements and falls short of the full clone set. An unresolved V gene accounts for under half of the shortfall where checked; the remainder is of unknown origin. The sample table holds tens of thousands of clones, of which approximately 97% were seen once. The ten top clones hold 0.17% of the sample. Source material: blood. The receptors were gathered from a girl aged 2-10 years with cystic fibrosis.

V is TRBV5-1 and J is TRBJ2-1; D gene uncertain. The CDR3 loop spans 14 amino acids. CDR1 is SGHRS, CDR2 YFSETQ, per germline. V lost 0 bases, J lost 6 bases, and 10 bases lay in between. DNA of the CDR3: TGCGCCAGCAGCTTGGCAGGTTTCGGCAATGAGCAGTTCTTC. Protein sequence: CASSLAGFGNEQFF.

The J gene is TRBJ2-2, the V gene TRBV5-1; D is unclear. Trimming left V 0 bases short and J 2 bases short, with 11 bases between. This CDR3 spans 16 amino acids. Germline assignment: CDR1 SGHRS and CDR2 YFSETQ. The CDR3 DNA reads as TGCGCCAGCAGCTTGGAAGGCAGCTTTAACACCGGGGAGCTGTTTTTT. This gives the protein CASSLEGSFNTGELFF.

CDR3 DNA sequence: TGCGCCCCGGGGGGCCGGACTCAATCCTACAATGAGCAGTTCTTC. It encodes CAPGGRTQSYNEQFF. The chain couples TRBV10-2 to TRBJ2-1, with D possibly matching TRBD2 (7 bases). Trimming took off 11 bases at V and 1 base at J, with 18 bases between the two ends. Germline CDR1 and CDR2: WSHSY and SAAADI. The CDR3 has 15 amino acids.

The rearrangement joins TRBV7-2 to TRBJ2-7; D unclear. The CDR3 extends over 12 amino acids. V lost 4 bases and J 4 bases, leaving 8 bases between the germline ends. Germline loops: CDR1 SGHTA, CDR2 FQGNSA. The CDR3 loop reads CASSYPGYEQYF. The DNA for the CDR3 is TGTGCCAGCAGCTACCCCGGGTACGAGCAGTACTTC.

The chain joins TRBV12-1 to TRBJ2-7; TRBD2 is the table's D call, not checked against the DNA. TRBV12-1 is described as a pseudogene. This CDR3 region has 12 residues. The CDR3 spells CASPGSCYEQYF. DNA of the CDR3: TGTGCCAGCCCCGGGTCTTGCTACGAGCAGTACTTC.

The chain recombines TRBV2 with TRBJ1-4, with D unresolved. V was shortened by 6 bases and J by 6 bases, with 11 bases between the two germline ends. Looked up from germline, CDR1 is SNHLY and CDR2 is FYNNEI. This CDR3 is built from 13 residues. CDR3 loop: CASRQFVYEKLFF. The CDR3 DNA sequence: TGTGCCAGCAGACAGTTCGTATATGAAAAACTGTTTTTT.

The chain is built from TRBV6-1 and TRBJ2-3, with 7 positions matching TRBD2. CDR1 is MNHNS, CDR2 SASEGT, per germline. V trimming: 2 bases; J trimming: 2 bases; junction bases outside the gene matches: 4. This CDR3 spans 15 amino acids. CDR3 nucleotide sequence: TGTGCCAGCAGTGAAAGGGCGGGAGTCACAGATACGCAGTATTTT. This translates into CASSERAGVTDTQYF.

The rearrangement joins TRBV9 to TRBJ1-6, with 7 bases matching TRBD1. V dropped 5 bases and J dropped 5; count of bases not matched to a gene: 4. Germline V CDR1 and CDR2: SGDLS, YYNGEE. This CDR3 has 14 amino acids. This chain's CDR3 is CASRAGTDNSPLHF. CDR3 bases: TGTGCCAGCAGGGCCGGGACAGATAATTCACCCCTCCACTTT. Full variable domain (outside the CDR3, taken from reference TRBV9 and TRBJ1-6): DSGVTQTPKHLITATGQRVTLRCSPRSGDLSVYWYQQSLDQGLQFLIQYYNGEERAKGNILERFSAQQFPDLHSELNLSSLELGDSALYFCASRAGTDNSPLHFGNGTRLTVT.

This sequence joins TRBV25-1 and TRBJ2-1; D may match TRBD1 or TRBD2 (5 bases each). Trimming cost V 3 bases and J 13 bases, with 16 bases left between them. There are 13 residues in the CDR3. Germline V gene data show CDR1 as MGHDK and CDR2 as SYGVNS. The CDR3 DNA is TGTGCCAGCAGTGATTCAGGGAGTGGGGACCAGTTCTTC. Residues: CASSDSGSGDQFF.

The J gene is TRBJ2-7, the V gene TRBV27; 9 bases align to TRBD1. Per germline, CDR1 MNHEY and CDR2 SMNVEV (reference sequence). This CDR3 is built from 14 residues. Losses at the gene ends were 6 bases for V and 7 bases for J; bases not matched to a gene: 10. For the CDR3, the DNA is TGTGCCAGCAGCGAGACAGGGGGTCTTTTTGAGCAGTACTTC. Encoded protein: CASSETGGLFEQYF.

The CDR3 is CASSVDPTPSYEQYF. DNA for the CDR3: TGTGCCAGCAGCGTAGACCCCACACCTTCCTACGAGCAGTACTTC. V and J are TRBV9 and TRBJ2-7; D unresolved. The germline gives CDR1 SGDLS, CDR2 YYNGEE. This CDR3 region has 15 residues. Trimming took off 0 bases at V and 1 base at J, with 11 bases between the two ends.

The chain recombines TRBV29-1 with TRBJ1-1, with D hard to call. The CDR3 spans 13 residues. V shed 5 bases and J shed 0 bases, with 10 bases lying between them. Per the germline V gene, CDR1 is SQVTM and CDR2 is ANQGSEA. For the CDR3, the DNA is TGCAGCGTTAGTCACGGAATGAACACTGAAGCTTTCTTT. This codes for CSVSHGMNTEAFF.

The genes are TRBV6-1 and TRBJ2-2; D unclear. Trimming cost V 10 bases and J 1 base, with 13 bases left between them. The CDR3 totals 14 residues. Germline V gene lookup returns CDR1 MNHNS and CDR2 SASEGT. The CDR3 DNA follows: TGTGCCATCCCCGGAGCGATGAACACCGGGGAGCTGTTTTTT. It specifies CAIPGAMNTGELFF.

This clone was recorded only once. CDR3 residues: CAISDRGSTGELFF. The CDR3 DNA is TGTGCCATCAGTGATCGGGGTTCAACCGGGGAGCTGTTTTTT. The chain recombines TRBV10-3 with TRBJ2-2; TRBD2 might be the D (5 bases). Germline loops: CDR1 ENHRY, CDR2 SYGVKD. Trimming took 3 bases from V and 5 from J, leaving 10 bases between them. The CDR3 covers 14 residues.

The DNA for the CDR3 is TGCAGCGTTGAGGTCGGCTATCGGCTGATGAACACTGAAGCTTTCTTT. Protein product: CSVEVGYRLMNTEAFF. V gene TRBV29-1 combines with J gene TRBJ1-1; the D is unclear. This CDR3 contains 16 residues. In germline, CDR1 is SQVTM, CDR2 ANQGSEA. Deletions cut 3 bases from V and 0 bases from J, with 17 bases between.

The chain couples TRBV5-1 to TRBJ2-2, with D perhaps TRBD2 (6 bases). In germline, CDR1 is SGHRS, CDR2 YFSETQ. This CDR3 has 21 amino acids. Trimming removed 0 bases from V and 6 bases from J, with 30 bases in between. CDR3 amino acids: CASSLATANFPGLLVPGELFF. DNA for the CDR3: TGCGCCAGCAGCTTGGCAACAGCTAACTTTCCGGGACTGCTAGTTCCCGGGGAGCTGTTTTTT.

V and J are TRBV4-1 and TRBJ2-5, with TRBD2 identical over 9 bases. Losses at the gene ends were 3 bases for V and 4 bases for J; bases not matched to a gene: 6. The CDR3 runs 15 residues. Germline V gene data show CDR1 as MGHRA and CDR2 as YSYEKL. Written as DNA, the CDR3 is TGCGCCAGCAGCCAGCGGGGGGGGATAGGAGAGACCCAGTACTTC. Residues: CASSQRGGIGETQYF.

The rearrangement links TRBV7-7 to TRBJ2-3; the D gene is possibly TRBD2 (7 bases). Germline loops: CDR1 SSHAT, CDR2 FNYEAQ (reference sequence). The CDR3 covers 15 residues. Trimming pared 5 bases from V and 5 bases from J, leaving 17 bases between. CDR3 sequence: CASSPTGGGGDTQYF. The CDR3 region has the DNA TGTGCCAGCAGCCCAACGGGGGGCGGAGGAGATACGCAGTATTTT.

The CDR3 region has the DNA TGTGCCAGTAGTATAGGTCGGTTCTCTGGGGCCAACGTCCTGACTTTC. Translation gives CASSIGRFSGANVLTF. This chain links TRBV19 with TRBJ2-6; D is uncertain. The CDR3 contains 16 residues. Germline V CDR1 and CDR2: LNHDA, SQIVND (reference sequence). V lost 1 base and J 0 bases, leaving 7 bases between the germline ends. The variable domain in full, completed from reference TRBV19 and TRBJ2-6, reads DGGITQSPKYLFRKEGQNVTLSCEQNLNHDAMYWYRQDPGQGLRLIYYSQIVNDFQKGDIAEGYSVSREKKESFPLTVTSAQKNPTAFYLCASSIGRFSGANVLTFGAGSRLTVL.

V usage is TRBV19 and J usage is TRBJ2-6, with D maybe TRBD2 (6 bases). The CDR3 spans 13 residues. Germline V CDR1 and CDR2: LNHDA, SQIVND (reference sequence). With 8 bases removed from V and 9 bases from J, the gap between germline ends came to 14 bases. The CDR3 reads CASGRTEGNVLTF. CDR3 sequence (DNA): TGTGCCAGTGGGAGAACGGAGGGCAACGTCCTGACTTTC.

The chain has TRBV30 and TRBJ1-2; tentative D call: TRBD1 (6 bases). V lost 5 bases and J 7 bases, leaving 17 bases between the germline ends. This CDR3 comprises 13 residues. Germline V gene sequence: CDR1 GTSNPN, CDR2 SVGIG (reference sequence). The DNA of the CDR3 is TGTGCCTGGTCGTTACAGGGTAAGGCTGGCTACACCTTC. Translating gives CAWSLQGKAGYTF. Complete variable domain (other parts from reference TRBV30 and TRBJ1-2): SQTIHQWPATLVQPVGSPLSLECTVEGTSNPNLYWYRQAAGRGLQLLFYSVGIGQISSEVPQNLSASRPQDRQFILSSKKLLLSDSGFYLCAWSLQGKAGYTFGSGTRLTVV.

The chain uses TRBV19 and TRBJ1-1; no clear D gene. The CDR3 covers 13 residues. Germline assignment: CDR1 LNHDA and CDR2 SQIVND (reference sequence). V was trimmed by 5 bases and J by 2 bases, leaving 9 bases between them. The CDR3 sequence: CASSPSGNTEAFF. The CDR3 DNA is TGTGCCAGTAGTCCGTCGGGCAACACTGAAGCTTTCTTT.

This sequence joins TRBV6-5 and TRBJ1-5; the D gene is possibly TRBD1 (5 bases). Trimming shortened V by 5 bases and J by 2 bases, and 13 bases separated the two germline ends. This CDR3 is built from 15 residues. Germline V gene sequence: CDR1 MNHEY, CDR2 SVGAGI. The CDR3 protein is CASSTSQGRNQPQHF. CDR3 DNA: TGTGCCAGCAGTACATCCCAGGGTCGCAATCAGCCCCAGCATTTT.

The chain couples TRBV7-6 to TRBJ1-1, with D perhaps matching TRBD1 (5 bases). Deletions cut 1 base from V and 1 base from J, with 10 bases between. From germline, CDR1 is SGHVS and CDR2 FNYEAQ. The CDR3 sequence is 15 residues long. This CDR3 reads CASSLGGVQNTEAFF. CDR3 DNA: TGTGCCAGCAGCTTAGGAGGGGTACAGAACACTGAAGCTTTCTTT.